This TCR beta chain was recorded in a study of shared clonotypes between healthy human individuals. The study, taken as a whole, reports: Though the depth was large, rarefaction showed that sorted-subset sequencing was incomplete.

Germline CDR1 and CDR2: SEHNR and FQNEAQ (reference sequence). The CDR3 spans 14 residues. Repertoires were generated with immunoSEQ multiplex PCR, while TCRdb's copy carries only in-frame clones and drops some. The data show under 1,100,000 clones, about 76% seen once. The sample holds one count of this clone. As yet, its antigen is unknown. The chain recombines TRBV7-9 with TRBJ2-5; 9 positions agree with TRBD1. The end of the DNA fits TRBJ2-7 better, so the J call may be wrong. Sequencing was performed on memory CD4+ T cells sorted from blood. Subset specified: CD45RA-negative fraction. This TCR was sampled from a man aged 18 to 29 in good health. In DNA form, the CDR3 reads TGTGCCAGCAGCACCCGGACAGGGGTCTACGAGCAGTACTTC. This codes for CASSTRTGVYEQYF.